This T cell receptor (beta chain) was identified in a study of EBV T-cell therapy then PD-1 blockade in nasopharyngeal carcinoma. Specified treatment: AdE1-LMPpoly-expanded autologous EBV-specific T-cell therapy followed by anti-PD-1 nivolumab. Repertoires were generated with immunoSEQ multiplex PCR, while TCRdb's copy carries only in-frame clones and drops some. The repertoire includes roughly 16,000 clones, approximately 83% of them detected once, and roughly 29% sits in the top ten. With regard to this clone: The target antigen is unknown.

The germline gives CDR1 MNHEY, CDR2 SVGEGT. V dropped 0 bases and J dropped 2; count of bases not matched to a gene: 11. The CDR3 runs 18 residues. This chain joins TRBV6-2 or TRBV6-3 and TRBJ2-7; TRBD1 agrees at 9 bases. This specimen was CD8+ T cells from blood, taken at day 0 from a patient whose treatment included autologous EBV-specific T cells and nivolumab. This clonotype was obtained from a man aged 35 to 55 with nasopharyngeal carcinoma. The CDR3 is CASSYSITGTGNTYEQYF. The CDR3 DNA sequence: TGTGCCAGCAGTTACTCAATCACCGGGACAGGGAATACCTACGAGCAGTACTTC.